This T cell receptor beta chain is drawn from a study of control samples from healthy donors and cancer patients. There are 15 residues in the CDR3. Germline V CDR1 and CDR2: ENHRY, SYGVKD. J was trimmed by 3 bases and V by 2 bases; bases with no gene match: 6. This table comes from immunoSEQ multiplex PCR, and its TCRdb copy is limited to in-frame clones, with some not included. The sample carries 40,000 to 60,000 clones, 87% recorded once. The chain joins TRBV10-3 to TRBJ2-5; 7 nucleotides agree with TRBD1. This clonotype was obtained from a man aged 55 to 70 with head and neck cancer. The sample consisted of PBMCs. CDR3 DNA sequence: TGTGCCATCAGTGAGAACAGGGGCGGCGAAGAGACCCAGTACTTC. It specifies CAISENRGGEETQYF.